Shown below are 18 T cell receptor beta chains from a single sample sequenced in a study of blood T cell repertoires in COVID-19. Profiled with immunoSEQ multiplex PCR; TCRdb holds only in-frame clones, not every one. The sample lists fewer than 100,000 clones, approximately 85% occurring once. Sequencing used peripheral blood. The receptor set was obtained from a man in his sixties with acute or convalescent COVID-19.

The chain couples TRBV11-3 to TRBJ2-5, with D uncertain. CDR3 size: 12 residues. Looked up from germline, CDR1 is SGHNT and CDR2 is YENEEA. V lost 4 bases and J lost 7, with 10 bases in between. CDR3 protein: CASSYLRGTQYF. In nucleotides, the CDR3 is TGTGCCAGCAGCTATCTACGAGGGACCCAGTACTTC.

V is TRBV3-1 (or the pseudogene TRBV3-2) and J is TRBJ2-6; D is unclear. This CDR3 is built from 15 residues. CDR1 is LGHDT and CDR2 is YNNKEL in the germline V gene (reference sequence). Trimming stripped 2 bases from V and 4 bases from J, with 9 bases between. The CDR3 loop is CASSQLVSGANVLTF. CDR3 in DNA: TGTGCCAGCAGCCAACTAGTATCAGGGGCCAACGTCCTGACTTTC.

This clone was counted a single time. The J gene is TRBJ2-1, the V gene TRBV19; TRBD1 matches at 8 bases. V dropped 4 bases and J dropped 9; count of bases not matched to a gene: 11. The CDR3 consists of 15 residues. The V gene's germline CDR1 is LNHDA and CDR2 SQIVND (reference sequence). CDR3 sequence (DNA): TGTGCCAGTAGTACGGCAGGGGGCATCGGTGGTGAGCAGTTCTTC. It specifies CASSTAGGIGGEQFF.

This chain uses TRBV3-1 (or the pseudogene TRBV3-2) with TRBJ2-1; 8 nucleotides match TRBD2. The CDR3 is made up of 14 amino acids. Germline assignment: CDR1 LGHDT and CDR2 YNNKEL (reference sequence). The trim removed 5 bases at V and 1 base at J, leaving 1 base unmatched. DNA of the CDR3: TGTGCCAGCAGCAAGCGGGAGTCCTACAATGAGCAGTTCTTC. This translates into CASSKRESYNEQFF.

CDR3 bases: TGCGCCAGCAGCTTGGTTAGAAACACTGAAGCTTTCTTT. Its translation is CASSLVRNTEAFF. The V and J genes are TRBV5-1 and TRBJ1-1; D unresolved. This CDR3 spans 13 amino acids. Germline CDR1 reads SGHRS; CDR2 reads YFSETQ. V shed 0 bases and J shed 2 bases, with 5 bases lying between them.

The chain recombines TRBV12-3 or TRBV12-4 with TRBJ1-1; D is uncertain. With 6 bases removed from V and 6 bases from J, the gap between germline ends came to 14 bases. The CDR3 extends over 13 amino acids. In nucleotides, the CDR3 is TGTGCCAGCAGACAGACCGGCTTAGCTGAAGCTTTCTTT. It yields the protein CASRQTGLAEAFF.

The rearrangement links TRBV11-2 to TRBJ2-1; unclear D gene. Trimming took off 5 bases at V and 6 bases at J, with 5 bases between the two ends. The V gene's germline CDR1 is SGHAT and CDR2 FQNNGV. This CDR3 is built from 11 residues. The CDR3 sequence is CASSPRNEQFF. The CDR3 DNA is TGTGCCAGCAGCCCCCGCAATGAGCAGTTCTTC.

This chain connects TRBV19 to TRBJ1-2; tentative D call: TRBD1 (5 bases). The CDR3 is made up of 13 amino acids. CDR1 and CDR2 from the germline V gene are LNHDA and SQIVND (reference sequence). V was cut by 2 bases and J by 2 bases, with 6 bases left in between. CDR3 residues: CASSIPGNYGYTF. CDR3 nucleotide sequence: TGTGCCAGTAGTATACCAGGGAACTATGGCTACACCTTC.

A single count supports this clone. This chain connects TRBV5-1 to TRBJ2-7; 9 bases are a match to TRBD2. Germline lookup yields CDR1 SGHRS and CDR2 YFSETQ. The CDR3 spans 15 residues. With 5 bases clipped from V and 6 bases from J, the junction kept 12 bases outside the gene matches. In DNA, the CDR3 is TGCGCCAGCAGTTTTACGACCGGGACTAGCAGCGAGCAGTACTTC. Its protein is CASSFTTGTSSEQYF.

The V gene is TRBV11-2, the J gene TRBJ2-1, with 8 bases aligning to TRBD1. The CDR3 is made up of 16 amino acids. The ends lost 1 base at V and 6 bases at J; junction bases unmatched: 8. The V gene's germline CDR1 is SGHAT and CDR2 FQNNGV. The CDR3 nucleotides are TGTGCCAGCAGCTTAGGGGACAGGTTCGTGGGCAATGAGCAGTTCTTC. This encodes CASSLGDRFVGNEQFF.

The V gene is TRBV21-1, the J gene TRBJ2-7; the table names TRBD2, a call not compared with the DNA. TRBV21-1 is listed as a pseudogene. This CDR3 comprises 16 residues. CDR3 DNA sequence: TGTGCCAGCAGCAAAGGTCGCGGGAGAAAATCCTACGAGCAGTACTTC. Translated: CASSKGRGRKSYEQYF.

The CDR3, as DNA: TGTGCCAGCAGTGAATTCAGGGTTAATGAAAAACTGTTTTTT. This gives the protein CASSEFRVNEKLFF. The chain is built from TRBV2 and TRBJ1-4; a possible D gene is TRBD1 (5 bases). Trimming removed 2 bases at V and 4 bases at J, with 8 bases between. CDR3 length: 14 amino acids. Looked up from germline, CDR1 is SNHLY and CDR2 is FYNNEI.

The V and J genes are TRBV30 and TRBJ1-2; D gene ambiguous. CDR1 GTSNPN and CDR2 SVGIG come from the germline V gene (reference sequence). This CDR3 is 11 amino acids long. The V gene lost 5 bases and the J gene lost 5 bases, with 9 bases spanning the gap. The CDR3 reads CAWAHGYGYTF. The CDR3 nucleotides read TGTGCCTGGGCTCACGGGTATGGCTACACCTTC.

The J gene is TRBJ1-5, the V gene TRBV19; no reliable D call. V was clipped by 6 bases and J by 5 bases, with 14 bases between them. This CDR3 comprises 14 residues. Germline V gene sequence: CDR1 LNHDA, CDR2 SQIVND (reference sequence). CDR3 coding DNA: TGTGCCAGTAGATTCACCGGGGAGCATCAGCCCCAGCATTTT. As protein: CASRFTGEHQPQHF. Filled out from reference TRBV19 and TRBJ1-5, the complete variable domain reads DGGITQSPKYLFRKEGQNVTLSCEQNLNHDAMYWYRQDPGQGLRLIYYSQIVNDFQKGDIAEGYSVSREKKESFPLTVTSAQKNPTAFYLCASRFTGEHQPQHFGDGTRLSIL.

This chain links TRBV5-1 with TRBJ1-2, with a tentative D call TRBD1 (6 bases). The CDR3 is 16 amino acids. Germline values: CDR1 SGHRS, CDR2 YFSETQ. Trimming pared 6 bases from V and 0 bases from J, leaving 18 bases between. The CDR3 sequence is CASTPGGGGANYGYTF. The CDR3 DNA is TGCGCCAGCACCCCTGGAGGGGGGGGCGCTAACTATGGCTACACCTTC. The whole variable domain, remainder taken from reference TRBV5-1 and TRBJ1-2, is KAGVTQTPRYLIKTRGQQVTLSCSPISGHRSVSWYQQTPGQGLQFLFEYFSETQRNKGNFPGRFSGRQFSNSRSEMNVSTLELGDSALYLCASTPGGGGANYGYTFGSGTRLTVV.

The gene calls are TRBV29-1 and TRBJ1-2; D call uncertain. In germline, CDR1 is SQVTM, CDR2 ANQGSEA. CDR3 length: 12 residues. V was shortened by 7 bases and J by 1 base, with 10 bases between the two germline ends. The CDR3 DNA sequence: TGCAGCGATTATTACAGTAACTATGGCTACACCTTC. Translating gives CSDYYSNYGYTF.

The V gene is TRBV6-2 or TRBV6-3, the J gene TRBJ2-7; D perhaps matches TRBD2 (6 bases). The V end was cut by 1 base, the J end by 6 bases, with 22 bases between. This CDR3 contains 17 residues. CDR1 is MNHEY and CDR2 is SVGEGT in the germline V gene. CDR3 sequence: CASSYLPGGLTTSEQYF. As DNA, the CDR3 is TGTGCCAGCAGTTACTTACCCGGGGGTCTTACTACTTCCGAGCAGTACTTC.

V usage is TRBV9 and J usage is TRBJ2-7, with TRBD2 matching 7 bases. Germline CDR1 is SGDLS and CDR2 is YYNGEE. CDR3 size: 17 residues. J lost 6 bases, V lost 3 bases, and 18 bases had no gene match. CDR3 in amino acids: CASSASGGATSLREQYF. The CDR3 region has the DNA TGTGCCAGCAGCGCCTCAGGAGGGGCGACTAGCCTACGCGAGCAGTACTTC.